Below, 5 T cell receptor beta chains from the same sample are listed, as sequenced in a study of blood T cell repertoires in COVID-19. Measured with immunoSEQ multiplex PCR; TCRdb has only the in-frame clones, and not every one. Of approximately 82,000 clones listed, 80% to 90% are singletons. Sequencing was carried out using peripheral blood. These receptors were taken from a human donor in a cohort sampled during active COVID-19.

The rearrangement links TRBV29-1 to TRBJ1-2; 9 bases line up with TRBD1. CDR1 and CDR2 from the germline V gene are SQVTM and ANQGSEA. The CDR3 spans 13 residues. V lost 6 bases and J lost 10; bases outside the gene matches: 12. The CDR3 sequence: CSVIGGQGSDYTF. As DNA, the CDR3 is TGCAGCGTGATTGGGGGACAGGGTTCTGACTACACCTTC.

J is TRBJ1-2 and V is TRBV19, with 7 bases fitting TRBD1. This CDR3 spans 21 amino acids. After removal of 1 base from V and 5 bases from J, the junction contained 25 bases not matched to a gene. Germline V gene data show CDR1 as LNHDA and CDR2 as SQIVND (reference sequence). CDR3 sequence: CASSIVITDRVDLTTKYGYTF. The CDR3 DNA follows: TGTGCCAGTAGTATAGTGATTACAGACAGGGTCGATCTCACAACCAAATATGGCTACACCTTC.

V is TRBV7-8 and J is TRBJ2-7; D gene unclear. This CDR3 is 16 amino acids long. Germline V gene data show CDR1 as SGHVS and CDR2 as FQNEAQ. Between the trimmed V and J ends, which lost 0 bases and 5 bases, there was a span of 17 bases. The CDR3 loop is CASSLAPKTENDEQYF. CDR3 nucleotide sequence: TGTGCCAGCAGCTTAGCGCCGAAGACGGAGAATGACGAGCAGTACTTC.

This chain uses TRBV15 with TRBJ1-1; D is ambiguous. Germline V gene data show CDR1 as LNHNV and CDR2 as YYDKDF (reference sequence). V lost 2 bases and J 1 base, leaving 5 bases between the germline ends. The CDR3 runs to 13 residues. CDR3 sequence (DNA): TGTGCCACCAGCAGACAGAAGAACACTGAAGCTTTCTTT. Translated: CATSRQKNTEAFF.

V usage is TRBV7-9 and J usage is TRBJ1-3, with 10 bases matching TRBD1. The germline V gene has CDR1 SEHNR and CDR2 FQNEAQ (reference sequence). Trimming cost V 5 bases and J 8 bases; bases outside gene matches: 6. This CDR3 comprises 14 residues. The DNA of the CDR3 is TGTGCCAGCAGCCAGACAGGGGGCGCAGACACCATATATTTT. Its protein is CASSQTGGADTIYF. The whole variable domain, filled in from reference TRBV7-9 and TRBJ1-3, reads DTGVSQNPRHKITKRGQNVTFRCDPISEHNRLYWYRQTLGQGPEFLTYFQNEAQLEKSRLLSDRFSAERPKGSFSTLEIQRTEQGDSAMYLCASSQTGGADTIYFGEGSWLTVV.